The clone carrying this T cell receptor (beta chain) was observed a few times. The sample originates from a study of blood T cell repertoires in COVID-19. Study-level information: Sources were T cells, B-cell-depleted T cells, or PBMCs; the material itself was cDNA or gDNA.

Per the study methods: Cell counts per sample came from amplifying reference gene primers. Only in-frame clones appear in the TCRdb table, and some are missing; sequencing was by immunoSEQ multiplex PCR. That table supplies the V and J calls and clone size; D and trimming were determined from the DNA. The sample holds roughly 290,000 clones, 86% seen once. The CDR3 extends over 14 amino acids. Trimming pared 4 bases from V and 4 bases from J, leaving 15 bases between. In germline, CDR1 is SGHDT, CDR2 YYEEEE. V usage is TRBV5-6 and J usage is TRBJ2-7; tentative D call: TRBD2 (6 bases). Source material: peripheral blood. The source of this sequence is a woman aged 25 to 45 who had recovered from COVID-19. The DNA of the CDR3 is TGTGCCAGCAGCCCTTGGGGGGTTCCGTACGAGCAGTACTTC. Protein: CASSPWGVPYEQYF.